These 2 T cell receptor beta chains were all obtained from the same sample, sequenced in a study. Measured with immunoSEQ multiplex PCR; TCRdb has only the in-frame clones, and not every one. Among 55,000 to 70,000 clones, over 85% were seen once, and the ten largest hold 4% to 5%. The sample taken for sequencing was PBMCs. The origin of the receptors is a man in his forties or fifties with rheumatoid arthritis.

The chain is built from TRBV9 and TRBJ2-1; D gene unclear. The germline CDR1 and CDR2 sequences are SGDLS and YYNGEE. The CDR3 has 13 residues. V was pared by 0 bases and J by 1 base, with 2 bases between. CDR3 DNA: TGTGCCAGCAGCGTAGAGTCCTACAATGAGCAGTTCTTC. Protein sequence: CASSVESYNEQFF. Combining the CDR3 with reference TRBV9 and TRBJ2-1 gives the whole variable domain DSGVTQTPKHLITATGQRVTLRCSPRSGDLSVYWYQQSLDQGLQFLIQYYNGEERAKGNILERFSAQQFPDLHSELNLSSLELGDSALYFCASSVESYNEQFFGPGTRLTVL.

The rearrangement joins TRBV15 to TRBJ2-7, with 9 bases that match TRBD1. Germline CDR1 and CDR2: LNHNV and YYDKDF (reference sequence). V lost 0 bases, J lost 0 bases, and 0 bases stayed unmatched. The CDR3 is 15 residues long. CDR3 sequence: CATSRETGGSYEQYF. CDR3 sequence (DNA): TGTGCCACCAGCAGAGAGACAGGGGGCTCCTACGAGCAGTACTTC.